This is a list of T cell receptor beta chains from one sample in a study of cytomegalovirus exposure and HLA in healthy donors. TCRdb's table, derived via immunoSEQ multiplex PCR, lists solely in-frame clones and lacks some. The repertoire holds roughly 110,000 clones, with approximately 80% as singletons. What was sequenced was PBMCs. The receptors shown here come from a male donor in good health and CMV-seronegative. CDR3s include the opening cysteine and the closing phenylalanine or tryptophan. Fields, in order: V gene, J gene, CDR3 protein.

TRBV6-5	TRBJ1-5	CASSYSIYYDQPQHF
TRBV2	TRBJ2-7	CASPAGRDSYEQYF
TRBV5-1	TRBJ2-3	CASSPGGIFTDTQYF
TRBV5-8	TRBJ1-5	CASSLGSGRSGNQPQHF
TRBV6-6	TRBJ2-3	CASTGLAGVSDTQYF
TRBV7-8	TRBJ1-1	CASSSPGQGRNTEAFF
TRBV29-1	TRBJ1-1	CSVVGAGANTEAFF
TRBV10-3	TRBJ1-4	CAITCGNPVGEKLFF
TRBV27	TRBJ1-5	CASSLFCRDGSLCNQPQHF
TRBV2	TRBJ2-1	CASSRQGSSYNEQFF
TRBV18	TRBJ2-1	CASSPPSRRNEQFF
TRBV10-2	TRBJ1-2	CASGGQGANSGYTF
TRBV19	TRBJ1-2	CASFRPGNYGYTF
TRBV2	TRBJ1-4	CASSEASGQFNEKLFF
TRBV6-5	TRBJ2-2	CASSPQGGAGELFF
TRBV18	TRBJ1-5	CASSRAGRDNQPQHF
TRBV7-9	TRBJ2-7	CASSLESTGGEQYF
TRBV6-1	TRBJ2-3	CASSENLAGASTDTQYF
TRBV5-1	TRBJ2-1	CASSPEGAYEQFF
TRBV27	TRBJ2-3	CASSALTRFGPDTQYF
TRBV7-9	TRBJ1-2	CASSLAGRDYGYTF
TRBV4-2	TRBJ2-5	CASSRNRGLAGNQETQYF
TRBV7-8	TRBJ2-5	CASSLNRGRSETQYF
TRBV5-1	TRBJ2-1	CASSSGTSGRDPYNEQFF
TRBV5-7	TRBJ1-5	CASSPDGQGSNQPQHF